These 13 T cell receptor beta chains share one sample of origin, sequenced in a study of T cell responses to AZD1222 COVID-19 vaccine. This table comes from immunoSEQ multiplex PCR, and its TCRdb copy is limited to in-frame clones, with some not included. Found here are about 83,000 clones, 85% to 95% of them singletons; the top ten hold around 30%. The sequencing here drew on peripheral blood, taken 28 days after the second AZD1222 dose. The source is an adult who received the AZD1222 COVID-19 vaccine.

This chain uses TRBV28 with TRBJ1-2; 11 bases are a match to TRBD1. CDR3 length equals 15 residues. With V trimmed by 6 bases and J by 3 bases, 6 bases remained unmatched. In germline, CDR1 is MDHEN, CDR2 SYDVKM. The CDR3 here is CASRSGQGGHYGYTF. The CDR3, as DNA: TGTGCCAGCAGATCGGGACAGGGGGGACACTATGGCTACACCTTC.

The V gene is TRBV7-2, the J gene TRBJ2-7; 7 bases are shared with TRBD1. Germline lookup yields CDR1 SGHTA and CDR2 FQGNSA. This CDR3 spans 12 amino acids. V was pared by 6 bases and J by 3 bases, with 2 bases of the junction left unmatched. CDR3 sequence reads: CASRGQFYEQYF. In nucleotides, the CDR3 is TGTGCCAGCAGGGGACAGTTCTACGAGCAGTACTTC.

This clone was seen once. This chain joins TRBV13 and TRBJ2-1; 8 nucleotides line up with TRBD1. V dropped 5 bases and J dropped 6; count of bases not matched to a gene: 9. Germline assignment: CDR1 PRHDT and CDR2 FYEKMQ (reference sequence). The CDR3 loop spans 15 amino acids. CDR3 nucleotides: TGTGCCAGCAGCCTCCCCGGACAGGGTGCCAATGAGCAGTTCTTC. It encodes CASSLPGQGANEQFF.

The CDR3 here is CASSRGMGEQFF. CDR3 bases: TGTGCCAGTAGTCGAGGGATGGGTGAGCAGTTCTTC. The chain carries TRBV19 and TRBJ2-1; possible D gene TRBD2, 5 bases. Germline V gene sequence: CDR1 LNHDA, CDR2 SQIVND (reference sequence). Trimming removed 5 bases at V and 9 bases at J, with 11 bases between. There are 12 residues in the CDR3.

The chain has TRBV2 and TRBJ2-3; no reliable D call. Germline V gene lookup returns CDR1 SNHLY and CDR2 FYNNEI. CDR3 length: 14 amino acids. V lost 1 base and J lost 2, with 7 bases in between. For the CDR3, the DNA is TGTGCCAGCAGTGAAGACAGTTCCACAGATACGCAGTATTTT. It codes for CASSEDSSTDTQYF.

This clone was seen many times. This chain uses TRBV7-2 with TRBJ2-7; D may be TRBD2 (5 bases). The CDR3 covers 15 residues. V was clipped by 2 bases and J by 0 bases, with 11 bases between them. The germline V gene encodes CDR1 SGHTA and CDR2 FQGNSA. CDR3 coding DNA: TGTGCCAGCAGCTTAAGTGGACTCGCCTCCTACGAGCAGTACTTC. Amino acid sequence: CASSLSGLASYEQYF. The entire variable domain, with the rest obtained from reference TRBV7-2 and TRBJ2-7, is as follows: GAGVSQSPSNKVTEKGKDVELRCDPISGHTALYWYRQSLGQGLEFLIYFQGNSAPDKSGLPSDRFSAERTGGSVSTLTIQRTQQEDSAVYLCASSLSGLASYEQYFGPGTRLTVT.

The J gene is TRBJ2-1, the V gene TRBV18, with 7 bases that match TRBD2. In germline, CDR1 is KGHSH, CDR2 LQKENI. This CDR3 is 16 amino acids long. The junction had 10 bases not matched to a gene; V was cut back by 5 bases and J by 3 bases. The CDR3 DNA follows: TGTGCCAGCTCAGCACTAGCGAGGGTACACTACAATGAGCAGTTCTTC. This encodes CASSALARVHYNEQFF. The variable domain in full, with the rest retrieved from reference TRBV18 and TRBJ2-1, is NAGVMQNPRHLVRRRGQEARLRCSPMKGHSHVYWYRQLPEEGLKFMVYLQKENIIDESGMPKERFSAEFPKEGPSILRIQQVVRGDSAAYFCASSALARVHYNEQFFGPGTRLTVL.

This rearrangement joins TRBV6-1 to TRBJ2-5, with 13 positions matching TRBD2. The germline V gene has CDR1 MNHNS and CDR2 SASEGT. This CDR3 region has 18 residues. Trimming at V came to 3 bases and at J to 7 bases, leaving 14 bases not matched to a gene. The CDR3 DNA follows: TGTGCCAGCAGTGAGGAGGGACTAGCGGGACCAGCCGGGGTGACCCAGTACTTC. It translates to CASSEEGLAGPAGVTQYF.

The chain is built from TRBV6-5 and TRBJ2-7; D is possibly TRBD1 (7 bases). The V gene lost 10 bases and the J gene lost 3 bases, with 19 bases spanning the gap. CDR3 length: 14 amino acids. The germline CDR1 and CDR2 sequences are MNHEY and SVGAGI. The CDR3, as DNA: TGTGCCACCTTCCCGCAGGGGGGACACTACGAGCAGTACTTC. Translating gives CATFPQGGHYEQYF.

The V gene is TRBV9, the J gene TRBJ2-2; 7 bases are shared with TRBD2. Germline V lookup: CDR1 SGDLS, CDR2 YYNGEE. There are 15 residues in the CDR3. Germline trimming cut 5 bases from V and 7 bases from J; bases unmatched to any gene: 11. CDR3 sequence reads: CASRETSRGGGELFF. CDR3 nucleotide sequence: TGTGCCAGCAGGGAGACTAGCCGGGGAGGCGGGGAGCTGTTTTTT.

The V gene is TRBV28, the J gene TRBJ1-1; D is perhaps TRBD1 (6 bases). CDR1 and CDR2 from the germline V gene are MDHEN and SYDVKM. CDR3 size: 16 residues. V shed 7 bases and J shed 1 base, with 19 bases lying between them. CDR3 residues: CASKVGGATGNTEAFF. DNA of the CDR3: TGTGCCAGCAAGGTCGGGGGGGCTACCGGGAACACTGAAGCTTTCTTT.

This chain uses TRBV28 with TRBJ2-3, with 11 bases identical to TRBD2. V dropped 8 bases and J dropped 0; count of bases not matched to a gene: 19. The CDR3 is 20 residues long. Germline V gene data show CDR1 as MDHEN and CDR2 as SYDVKM. CDR3 bases: TGTGCCAGCGAGGGAGTCCGTCGGACTAGCGGGCGTCCTAGCACAGATACGCAGTATTTT. Translating it yields CASEGVRRTSGRPSTDTQYF.

The CDR3 loop reads CASSEATAAAEQYF. The CDR3 DNA follows: TGTGCCAGCAGTGAAGCGACGGCGGCAGCCGAGCAGTACTTC. V usage is TRBV6-1 and J usage is TRBJ2-7; D gene ambiguous. V was cut by 0 bases and J by 6 bases, with 12 bases left in between. This CDR3 has 14 residues. Germline V gives CDR1 MNHNS, CDR2 SASEGT.